This T cell receptor (beta chain) was captured in a study of response to subunit inactivated influenza vaccine. From the RT-PCR reads, TCRdb called clonotypes with MiXCR, one entry per CDR3 protein. Of roughly 700,000 distinct CDR3 sequences in the sample, approximately 14% were seen once. Study-wide findings and caveats: Researchers suggested that each seasonal influenza vaccination recruits few new T cells.

Per the germline V gene, CDR1 is SGHRS and CDR2 is YFSETQ. This CDR3 is 16 amino acids long. Trimming stripped 0 bases from V and 2 bases from J, with 15 bases between. This clonotype has at least ten counts. Its antigen is as yet unknown. The TCR was taken from a man in his fifties who received an inactivated influenza vaccine. V and J are TRBV5-1 and TRBJ2-7; D unclear. The source was PBMCs from blood, collected 14 days before vaccination. In DNA form, the CDR3 reads TGCGCCAGCAGCTTGGCCTCCTATCCGGGCACCTACGAGCAGTACTTC. It yields the protein CASSLASYPGTYEQYF.